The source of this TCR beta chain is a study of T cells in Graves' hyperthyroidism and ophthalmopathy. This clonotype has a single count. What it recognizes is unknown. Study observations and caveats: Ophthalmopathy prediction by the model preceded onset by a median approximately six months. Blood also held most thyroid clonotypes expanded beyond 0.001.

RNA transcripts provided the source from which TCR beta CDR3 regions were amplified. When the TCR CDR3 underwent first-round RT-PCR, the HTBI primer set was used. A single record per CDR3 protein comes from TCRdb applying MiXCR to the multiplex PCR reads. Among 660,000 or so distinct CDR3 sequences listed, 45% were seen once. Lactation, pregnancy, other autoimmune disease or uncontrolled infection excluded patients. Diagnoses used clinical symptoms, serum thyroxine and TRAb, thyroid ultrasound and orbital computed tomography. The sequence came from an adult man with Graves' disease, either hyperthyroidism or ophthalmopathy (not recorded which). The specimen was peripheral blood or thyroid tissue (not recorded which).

CDR3 sequence: CASNPGTEGYTF. The CDR3 coding sequence is TGTGCCAGCAACCCGGGGACGGAGGGCTACACCTTC. J is TRBJ1-2 and V is TRBV5-2; TRBD1 reflects the table's D call only, with no check against the DNA. TRBV5-2 constitutes a pseudogene. CDR3 length equals 12 residues.